A selection of T cell receptor beta chains follows, all from one sample in a study of T cells after somatic rescue of genetic block. Clones were sequenced by immunoSEQ multiplex PCR, and TCRdb holds only the in-frame ones, with some missing. The sample lists about 15,000 clones, 70% to 80% occurring once. Source material: peripheral blood mononuclear cells (PBMCs). The receptors come from a boy younger than 18. The CDR3 runs from the conserved cysteine through the conserved F or W. D genes are given only for firm matches. A row's size may be missing; if present it is once, few, many or a size class.

J gene: TRBJ2-5; D gene: .; clone size: .; V gene: TRBV18; CDR3 protein: CASSTTELQETQYF; CDR3 DNA: TGTGCCAGCTCCACGACAGAACTCCAAGAGACCCAGTACTTC
J gene: TRBJ2-3; D gene: .; clone size: .; V gene: TRBV7-9; CDR3 protein: CASIKRRQGTDTQYF; CDR3 DNA: TGTGCCAGCATCAAAAGGCGTCAGGGCACAGATACGCAGTATTTT
J gene: TRBJ2-7; D gene: TRBD1; clone size: .; V gene: TRBV18; CDR3 protein: CASSQSERQGADEQYF; CDR3 DNA: TGTGCCAGCTCGCAGTCGGAGCGGCAGGGGGCGGACGAGCAGTACTTC
J gene: TRBJ2-7; D gene: TRBD1; clone size: few; V gene: TRBV14; CDR3 protein: CASSPPGTGIEQYF; CDR3 DNA: TGTGCCAGCAGTCCCCCCGGGACAGGGATCGAGCAGTACTTC
J gene: TRBJ1-4; D gene: TRBD1; clone size: few; V gene: TRBV25-1; CDR3 protein: CASSEWNRGNEKLFF; CDR3 DNA: TGTGCCAGCAGTGAATGGAACAGGGGTAATGAAAAACTGTTTTTT
J gene: TRBJ1-5; D gene: .; clone size: once; V gene: TRBV6-1; CDR3 protein: CASVTGVHNQPQHF; CDR3 DNA: TGTGCCAGTGTTACGGGGGTACACAATCAGCCCCAGCATTTT
J gene: TRBJ2-1; D gene: TRBD2; clone size: .; V gene: TRBV14; CDR3 protein: CASSQEEPQPLAGSYNEQFF; CDR3 DNA: TGTGCCAGCAGCCAAGAGGAGCCACAACCCCTAGCGGGCTCCTACAATGAGCAGTTCTTC
J gene: TRBJ1-4; D gene: .; clone size: few; V gene: TRBV6-1; CDR3 protein: CASSEMRTRQYQEKLFF; CDR3 DNA: TGTGCCAGCAGTGAGATGAGGACAAGGCAGTACCAGGAAAAACTGTTTTTT
J gene: TRBJ2-1; D gene: .; clone size: few; V gene: TRBV4-2; CDR3 protein: CASSQDIGSSYNEQFF; CDR3 DNA: TGTGCCAGCAGCCAAGATATCGGGAGCTCCTACAATGAGCAGTTCTTC
J gene: TRBJ2-3; D gene: .; clone size: .; V gene: TRBV7-9; CDR3 protein: CASSLNSAPGTQYF; CDR3 DNA: TGTGCCAGCAGCTTGAACAGTGCTCCAGGTACGCAGTATTTT
J gene: TRBJ1-6; D gene: .; clone size: .; V gene: TRBV6-5; CDR3 protein: CASSYSEGGHSPLHF; CDR3 DNA: TGTGCCAGCAGTTACTCTGAGGGGGGTCATTCACCCCTCCACTTT
J gene: TRBJ2-5; D gene: .; clone size: few; V gene: TRBV11-3; CDR3 protein: CASSPGTPNQETQYF; CDR3 DNA: TGTGCCAGCAGCCCTGGGACACCAAACCAAGAGACCCAGTACTTC
J gene: TRBJ1-4; D gene: .; clone size: once; V gene: TRBV28; CDR3 protein: CASSPGGAFNEKLFF; CDR3 DNA: TGTGCCAGCAGCCCGGGAGGGGCATTTAATGAAAAACTGTTTTTT
J gene: TRBJ1-5; D gene: .; clone size: few; V gene: TRBV4-1; CDR3 protein: CASSPMAGHQPQHF; CDR3 DNA: TGCGCCAGCAGCCCTATGGCGGGCCATCAGCCCCAGCATTTT
J gene: TRBJ2-5; D gene: .; clone size: large; V gene: TRBV5-1; CDR3 protein: CASSLTPDMSGLQETQYF; CDR3 DNA: TGCGCCAGCAGCTTGACCCCGGATATGTCAGGACTCCAAGAGACCCAGTACTTC
J gene: TRBJ2-2; D gene: .; clone size: .; V gene: TRBV7-7; CDR3 protein: CASTPRGGTGELFF; CDR3 DNA: TGTGCCAGCACCCCTCGGGGCGGCACCGGGGAGCTGTTTTTT
J gene: TRBJ1-2; D gene: TRBD1; clone size: .; V gene: TRBV10-3; CDR3 protein: CAISDGRTGRGDRGYTF; CDR3 DNA: TGTGCCATCAGTGACGGACGGACAGGGAGGGGGGATAGAGGCTACACCTTC
J gene: TRBJ2-7; D gene: .; clone size: medium-sized; V gene: TRBV2; CDR3 protein: CASNFHGGTSYEQYF; CDR3 DNA: TGTGCCAGCAATTTCCACGGGGGTACCTCCTACGAGCAGTACTTC
J gene: TRBJ2-7; D gene: .; clone size: .; V gene: TRBV29-1; CDR3 protein: CSVETQERGFYEQYF; CDR3 DNA: TGCAGCGTTGAAACCCAGGAAAGGGGCTTTTACGAGCAGTACTTC
J gene: TRBJ1-5; D gene: .; clone size: .; V gene: TRBV7-2; CDR3 protein: CASSTHSSVSNQPQHF; CDR3 DNA: TGTGCCAGCAGCACCCACAGCTCTGTTAGCAATCAGCCCCAGCATTTT
J gene: TRBJ1-2; D gene: .; clone size: few; V gene: TRBV7-9; CDR3 protein: CASSLDRQAGGGYTF; CDR3 DNA: TGTGCCAGCAGCTTAGACCGACAGGCTGGGGGTGGCTACACCTTC
J gene: TRBJ2-5; D gene: .; clone size: .; V gene: TRBV5-1; CDR3 protein: CASSPQGRETQYF; CDR3 DNA: TGCGCCAGCAGCCCACAGGGAAGAGAGACCCAGTACTTC
J gene: TRBJ1-4; D gene: .; clone size: .; V gene: TRBV5-1; CDR3 protein: CASSLGGMMDEKLFF; CDR3 DNA: TGCGCCAGCAGCTTGGGGGGGATGATGGATGAAAAACTGTTTTTT
J gene: TRBJ2-3; D gene: .; clone size: .; V gene: TRBV30; CDR3 protein: CAWSEGLHTDTQYF; CDR3 DNA: TGTGCCTGGAGTGAAGGTCTTCATACAGATACGCAGTATTTT
J gene: TRBJ2-3; D gene: .; clone size: .; V gene: TRBV5-1; CDR3 protein: CASSLGGPGSRDTQYF; CDR3 DNA: TGCGCCAGCAGCTTGGGGGGGCCGGGTAGCAGAGATACGCAGTATTTT
J gene: TRBJ2-1; D gene: TRBD2; clone size: .; V gene: TRBV10-2; CDR3 protein: CASEIAGANEQFF; CDR3 DNA: TGCGCCAGCGAAATAGCGGGAGCCAATGAGCAGTTCTTC
J gene: TRBJ2-2; D gene: .; clone size: .; V gene: TRBV7-3; CDR3 protein: CASSPMALNTGELFF; CDR3 DNA: TGTGCCAGCAGCCCGATGGCCTTGAACACCGGGGAGCTGTTTTTT
J gene: TRBJ1-6; D gene: .; clone size: .; V gene: TRBV18; CDR3 protein: CASSERQANSPLHF; CDR3 DNA: TGTGCCAGCTCAGAGCGACAAGCCAATTCACCCCTCCACTTT
J gene: TRBJ2-7; D gene: .; clone size: .; V gene: TRBV4-1; CDR3 protein: CASSPTAPDRSSYEQYF; CDR3 DNA: TGCGCCAGCAGCCCTACCGCCCCGGACCGGAGCTCCTACGAGCAGTACTTC